This T cell receptor (beta chain) was sequenced during a study of cytomegalovirus exposure and HLA in healthy donors. In the case of this clone: One end of the junction varies from germline; a read error may be responsible.

Looked up from germline, CDR1 is MGHRA and CDR2 is YSYEKL. CDR3 length: 15 amino acids. The PCR contained 60 Vbeta and 13 Jbeta primers. Assay: immunoSEQ multiplex PCR; the TCRdb copy retains only in-frame clones and omits some. This sample has roughly 110,000 clones; more than 70% occur once, and the top ten carry roughly 8.2%. The gene calls are TRBV4-1 and TRBJ2-7, with 7 bases lining up with TRBD2. The receptor comes from a man younger than 40 in good health and CMV-seronegative. The sequenced sample was PBMCs. The CDR3 protein is CASTQPRGVAYEQYF. CDR3 in DNA: TGCGCCAGCACCCAACCCCGGGGGGTAGCCTACGAGCAGTACTTC.